Below are 23 T cell receptor beta chains sequenced from a single sample in a study of blood T cells in healthy people across ages. The use of a sample-barcoded 5' primer and a J-beta primer mix characterized a second PCR of about 7 to 12 cycles. A single record per CDR3 protein comes from TCRdb applying MiXCR to the 5' RACE reads. The sample includes some 710,000 distinct CDR3 sequences, around 45% of them seen just once. The sequencing sample was made of blood. These receptor sequences come from an older man in good health.

The chain recombines TRBV6-1 with TRBJ2-1; D is possibly TRBD2 (5 bases). The CDR3 is 11 residues long. Trimming took 9 bases from V and 10 from J, leaving 13 bases between them. Germline V lookup: CDR1 MNHNS, CDR2 SASEGT. CDR3 sequence (DNA): TGTGCCAGTGAGGAGGTAAGGGAGCAGTTCTTC. Residues: CASEEVREQFF.

This sequence joins TRBV27 and TRBJ1-5; perhaps TRBD1 as D (5 bases). Germline CDR1 and CDR2: MNHEY and SMNVEV (reference sequence). The CDR3 runs to 17 residues. V lost 6 bases to trimming and J lost 0 bases, with 18 bases between them. This chain's CDR3 is CASSLLGADYSNQPQHF. CDR3 sequence (DNA): TGTGCCAGCAGCCTCCTCGGGGCGGATTATAGCAATCAGCCCCAGCATTTT.

This clonotype was seen just once. The chain has TRBV5-1 and TRBJ2-3; D perhaps matches TRBD2 (6 bases). The CDR3 runs to 15 residues. The germline V and J ends were trimmed by 3 bases and 2 bases, with 13 bases remaining between them. Germline V gene data show CDR1 as SGHRS and CDR2 as YFSETQ. The CDR3: CASSSRDSFTDTQYF. The CDR3 DNA reads as TGCGCCAGCAGCTCCCGGGACTCATTCACAGATACGCAGTATTTT.

The chain links TRBV12-3 or TRBV12-4 to TRBJ1-5; TRBD1 might be the D (5 bases). The CDR3 spans 15 residues. Trimming left V 6 bases short and J 0 bases short, with 12 bases between. The CDR3 protein is CASRYRDGSNQPQHF. CDR3 in DNA: TGTGCCAGCAGATACCGGGACGGTAGCAATCAGCCCCAGCATTTT.

The chain recombines TRBV3-1 with TRBJ2-5; D not resolved. The J call may not be correct, given that the DNA end is closer to TRBJ2-7. Germline CDR1 LGHDT, CDR2 YNNKEL (reference sequence). This CDR3 comprises 15 residues. CDR3 sequence (DNA): TGTGCCAGCAGCCAAGATGTCACTTATTCCTACGAGCAGTACTTC. Translation gives CASSQDVTYSYEQYF.

The gene calls are TRBV7-9 and TRBJ2-7; D unresolved. The germline V gene has CDR1 SEHNR and CDR2 FQNEAQ (reference sequence). Trimming shortened V by 5 bases and J by 2 bases, and 10 bases separated the two germline ends. The CDR3 totals 13 residues. The CDR3 coding sequence is TGTGCCAGCAGCGCCGCAAAAACCTACGAGCAGTACTTC. It translates to CASSAAKTYEQYF.

This sequence joins TRBV6-1 and TRBJ1-2, with 8 bases aligning to TRBD1. The V and J ends lost 6 bases and 3 bases, in that order; junction bases with no gene match: 6. CDR1 is MNHNS and CDR2 is SASEGT in the germline V gene. There are 14 residues in the CDR3. This CDR3 reads CASSGTGKDYGYTF. CDR3 coding DNA: TGTGCCAGCAGCGGGACAGGAAAGGACTATGGCTACACCTTC.

V is TRBV3-1 and J is TRBJ2-3; D remains ambiguous. V was pared by 1 base and J by 2 bases, with 16 bases between. In germline, CDR1 is LGHDT, CDR2 YNNKEL (reference sequence). This CDR3 comprises 17 residues. CDR3 DNA: TGTGCCAGCAGCCAAGGACCCCCGCAGGACCTCACAGATACGCAGTATTTT. Amino acid sequence: CASSQGPPQDLTDTQYF.

This clonotype has only one observation. The chain uses TRBV7-9 and TRBJ1-1; D ambiguous. V lost 2 bases and J lost 3, with 7 bases in between. The CDR3 is 13 amino acids. From germline, CDR1 is SEHNR and CDR2 FQNEAQ (reference sequence). This chain's CDR3 is CASSLRRDTEAFF. CDR3 nucleotides: TGTGCCAGCAGCTTACGGCGGGACACTGAAGCTTTCTTT.

The V gene is TRBV15, the J gene TRBJ2-6; no reliable D call. The germline gives CDR1 LNHNV, CDR2 YYDKDF (reference sequence). V was shortened by 0 bases and J by 1 base, with 22 bases between the two germline ends. This CDR3 is 21 amino acids long. The CDR3 DNA reads as TGTGCCACCAGCAGAGATTACGATTTGGAAGCAGGACCATCTGGGGCCAACGTCCTGACTTTC. Its protein product is CATSRDYDLEAGPSGANVLTF.

This clonotype occurred once. This chain links TRBV20-1 with TRBJ1-1; TRBD1 agrees at 7 bases. The junction had 10 bases not matched to a gene; V was cut back by 0 bases and J by 3 bases. The germline V gene has CDR1 DFQATT and CDR2 SNEGSKA (reference sequence). The CDR3 is 16 residues long. CDR3 coding DNA: TGCAGTGCTAGAGATTTGGGACAGAAGGATTACACTGAAGCTTTCTTT. Translated: CSARDLGQKDYTEAFF.

This chain links TRBV6-6 with TRBJ2-1, with D possibly TRBD2 on 6 matching bases. The germline V gene encodes CDR1 MNHNY and CDR2 SVGAGI (reference sequence). This CDR3 is 15 amino acids long. The ends were cut back, 6 bases at V and 6 bases at J, with 18 bases in the middle. CDR3 loop: CASRKGRDSRNEQFF. As DNA, the CDR3 is TGTGCCAGCAGGAAAGGACGGGACTCCCGCAATGAGCAGTTCTTC.

This chain joins TRBV18 and TRBJ1-6, with TRBD1 matching 7 bases. Trimming took 2 bases from V and 5 from J; bases not matched to a gene: 6. The germline gives CDR1 KGHSH, CDR2 LQKENI. The CDR3 has 16 amino acids. The CDR3 is CASSPIQGSNNSPLHF. CDR3 DNA sequence: TGTGCCAGCTCACCAATACAGGGGTCCAATAATTCACCCCTCCACTTT.

This chain uses TRBV6-2 or TRBV6-3 with TRBJ2-4; TRBD2 aligns across 7 bases. Matching the DNA end better, TRBJ2-7 makes the J call doubtful. The germline CDR1 and CDR2 sequences are MNHEY and SVGEGT. The CDR3 is 12 residues long. For the CDR3, the DNA is TGTGCCAGCAGGGGGGGGAACTACGAGCAGTACTTC. Its translation: CASRGGNYEQYF.

J is TRBJ2-7 and V is TRBV28; 7 bases line up with TRBD2. TRBJ2-4 explains the end of the DNA better; the J call may be wrong. Germline-derived CDR1 and CDR2 are MDHEN and SYDVKM. CDR3 length: 15 amino acids. The CDR3 sequence is CASSLQTSPRNIQYF. The CDR3 DNA sequence: TGTGCCAGCAGTTTGCAGACTAGCCCGCGGAACATTCAGTACTTC.

The chain uses TRBV25-1 and TRBJ2-7; D gene ambiguous. The V and J ends lost 1 base and 0 bases respectively, with 13 bases between them. Germline CDR1 MGHDK, CDR2 SYGVNS. This CDR3 comprises 16 residues. The CDR3 here is CASSEFRPAGSYEQYF. The CDR3 bases are TGTGCCAGCAGTGAATTTAGACCCGCTGGCTCCTACGAGCAGTACTTC.

This clonotype has a single count. The chain couples TRBV20-1 to TRBJ2-4, with 7 bases that match TRBD1. This CDR3 region has 12 residues. The V gene end was trimmed by 4 bases and the J gene end by 7 bases; junction bases not matched to a gene: 4. Looked up from germline, CDR1 is DFQATT and CDR2 is SNEGSKA (reference sequence). The CDR3 nucleotides read TGCAGTGCTAAATCAGGGGGTAACATTCAGTACTTC. Protein sequence: CSAKSGGNIQYF.

This clonotype appeared a few times. The V gene is TRBV29-1, the J gene TRBJ1-1; 9 positions agree with TRBD1. CDR1 is SQVTM, CDR2 ANQGSEA, per germline. With 3 bases clipped from V and 3 bases from J, the junction kept 2 bases outside the gene matches. The CDR3 has 13 residues. The CDR3 spells CSVEGQGDTEAFF. The CDR3 bases are TGCAGCGTTGAGGGACAGGGTGACACTGAAGCTTTCTTT.

The chain links TRBV5-1 to TRBJ2-3, with 9 bases that match TRBD1. The germline V gene encodes CDR1 SGHRS and CDR2 YFSETQ. V shed 2 bases, J shed 5 bases, and the junction held 12 bases outside the gene matches. This CDR3 spans 17 amino acids. CDR3 bases: TGCGCCAGCAGCTTAGGCCGGACAGGGGCGAGGCGAGATACGCAGTATTTT. Amino acids: CASSLGRTGARRDTQYF.

V gene TRBV7-9 combines with J gene TRBJ2-5; maybe TRBD1 (6 bases). Germline V gives CDR1 SEHNR, CDR2 FQNEAQ (reference sequence). Trimming took off 0 bases at V and 4 bases at J, with 12 bases between the two ends. The CDR3 extends over 15 amino acids. CDR3 protein: CASSLAWGPRETQYF. For the CDR3, the DNA is TGTGCCAGCAGCTTAGCGTGGGGGCCGAGAGAGACCCAGTACTTC.

This sequence joins TRBV7-9 and TRBJ1-2; the D gene is possibly TRBD1 (5 bases). The CDR3 consists of 14 residues. V dropped 5 bases and J dropped 7 bases, with 17 bases sitting between them. Germline V lookup: CDR1 SEHNR, CDR2 FQNEAQ (reference sequence). CDR3 in DNA: TGTGCCAGCAGCCCCGAAATGCAAAGGGGTGGCTACACCTTC. It yields the protein CASSPEMQRGGYTF.

The chain joins TRBV20-1 to TRBJ2-2; possibly TRBD2 for D (5 bases). From germline, CDR1 is DFQATT and CDR2 SNEGSKA (reference sequence). The CDR3 consists of 14 residues. With 6 bases removed from V and 4 bases from J, the gap between germline ends came to 15 bases. CDR3 loop: CSAGRTGGTGELFF. Here the CDR3 DNA reads TGCAGTGCGGGCCGGACTGGCGGCACCGGGGAGCTGTTTTTT.

Ten or more counts support this clonotype. The J gene is TRBJ2-7, the V gene TRBV20-1; no reliable D call. The V gene's germline CDR1 is DFQATT and CDR2 SNEGSKA (reference sequence). With 0 bases removed from V and 2 bases from J, the gap between germline ends came to 14 bases. The CDR3 runs 15 residues. The CDR3 coding sequence is TGCAGTGCTAGAGATCCTGGCGACCCTACCTACGAGCAGTACTTC. This encodes CSARDPGDPTYEQYF.